This T cell receptor beta chain was documented in a study of cytomegalovirus exposure and HLA in healthy donors. Sequenced by immunoSEQ multiplex PCR; TCRdb stores in-frame clones only, minus some. The sample shows roughly 330,000 clones, about nine tenths of them seen only once. Sequenced: PBMCs. The origin of this receptor is a woman in her twenties or thirties in good health and CMV-seropositive.

CDR3 residues: CASSQYTGRNQPQHF. CDR3 nucleotides: TGTGCCAGCAGCCAATACACAGGACGAAATCAGCCCCAGCATTTT. The chain employs TRBV27 and TRBJ1-5; maybe TRBD1 (5 bases). CDR1 and CDR2 (germline): MNHEY, SMNVEV (reference sequence). The CDR3 runs to 15 residues. V gave up 6 bases and J gave up 4 bases, with 16 bases separating them.